Listed below are T cell receptor beta chains from one sample, sequenced in a study of a mutant IDH1 vaccine in newly diagnosed glioma. Their antigens remain unidentified. Sequencing used immunoSEQ multiplex PCR; TCRdb keeps in-frame clones, though not all of them. Altogether approximately 110,000 clones are present, roughly nine tenths being singletons, with the ten largest covering roughly 0.57%. Sequences were derived from PBMCs, sampled from a glioma patient whose treatment included an IDH1 peptide vaccine. Receptors originate from a woman in her forties or fifties with glioma. The CDR3 runs from the conserved cysteine through the conserved F or W. A D gene is named only where the DNA matches it firmly. Some rows have no size entry. The others give once, few or many, or a class for an expanded clone.

D gene: -
clone size: once
V gene: TRBV6-1
J gene: TRBJ2-2
CDR3 protein: CASKLRAATGELFF
CDR3 DNA: TGTGCCAGCAAACTACGGGCCGCGACCGGGGAGCTGTTTTTT

D gene: TRBD1
clone size: -
V gene: TRBV7-2
J gene: TRBJ1-1
CDR3 protein: CASSLGSGQDTEAFF
CDR3 DNA: TGTGCCAGCAGCTTAGGGTCCGGACAGGACACTGAAGCTTTCTTT

D gene: -
clone size: -
V gene: TRBV7-9
J gene: TRBJ2-7
CDR3 protein: CASSHTSLDEQYF
CDR3 DNA: TGTGCCAGCAGCCATACGTCCCTGGACGAGCAGTACTTC

D gene: -
clone size: -
V gene: TRBV19
J gene: TRBJ2-7
CDR3 protein: CASSTTFAYEQYF
CDR3 DNA: TGTGCCAGTAGTACAACGTTTGCCTACGAGCAGTACTTC

D gene: TRBD1
clone size: -
V gene: TRBV27
J gene: TRBJ2-3
CDR3 protein: CASSLLGDREDTQYF
CDR3 DNA: TGTGCCAGCAGCCTCCTGGGGGACAGGGAAGATACGCAGTATTTT

D gene: TRBD2
clone size: -
V gene: TRBV11-2
J gene: TRBJ2-2
CDR3 protein: CASSLGLAGNTGELFF
CDR3 DNA: TGTGCCAGCAGCTTAGGACTAGCGGGAAACACCGGGGAGCTGTTTTTT

D gene: TRBD2
clone size: -
V gene: TRBV2
J gene: TRBJ2-1
CDR3 protein: CASRLAGVFGNEQFF
CDR3 DNA: TGTGCCAGTCGACTAGCGGGGGTTTTTGGGAATGAGCAGTTCTTC

D gene: TRBD1
clone size: -
V gene: TRBV6-5
J gene: TRBJ1-2
CDR3 protein: CASSAQGNYGYTF
CDR3 DNA: TGTGCCAGCAGTGCACAGGGGAACTATGGCTACACCTTC

D gene: TRBD1
clone size: -
V gene: TRBV7-9
J gene: TRBJ2-1
CDR3 protein: CASSLKGAPYNEQFF
CDR3 DNA: TGTGCCAGCAGCTTAAAGGGGGCGCCCTACAATGAGCAGTTCTTC

D gene: -
clone size: -
V gene: TRBV7-9
J gene: TRBJ2-1
CDR3 protein: CADRVPSSYNEQFF
CDR3 DNA: TGTGCCGACCGTGTTCCCAGCTCCTACAATGAGCAGTTCTTC

D gene: TRBD2
clone size: -
V gene: TRBV2
J gene: TRBJ2-1
CDR3 protein: CASRLAGGHTEQFF
CDR3 DNA: TGTGCCAGCAGGCTAGCGGGAGGGCACACTGAGCAGTTCTTC

D gene: -
clone size: -
V gene: TRBV5-4
J gene: TRBJ2-5
CDR3 protein: CASSLAGRAAETQYF
CDR3 DNA: TGTGCCAGCAGCTTGGCCGGCAGGGCAGCGGAGACCCAGTACTTC

D gene: TRBD1
clone size: -
V gene: TRBV5-1
J gene: TRBJ2-7
CDR3 protein: CASSLDRGAYEQYF
CDR3 DNA: TGCGCCAGCAGCTTGGACAGGGGAGCCTACGAGCAGTACTTC

D gene: -
clone size: -
V gene: TRBV18
J gene: TRBJ2-7
CDR3 protein: CASSLILLRAASYEQYF
CDR3 DNA: TGTGCCAGCTCACTCATCCTTTTAAGAGCTGCCTCCTACGAGCAGTACTTC

D gene: -
clone size: -
V gene: TRBV7-9
J gene: TRBJ1-3
CDR3 protein: CASSLTVGITGNTIYF
CDR3 DNA: TGTGCCAGCAGCCTAACCGTAGGGATCACTGGAAACACCATATATTTT

D gene: -
clone size: -
V gene: TRBV14
J gene: TRBJ2-7
CDR3 protein: CASSQDGLAYEQYF
CDR3 DNA: TGTGCCAGCAGCCAAGATGGGCTTGCCTACGAGCAGTACTTC

D gene: -
clone size: -
V gene: TRBV15
J gene: TRBJ2-7
CDR3 protein: CATSRDLGPYEQYF
CDR3 DNA: TGTGCCACCAGCAGAGATCTAGGGCCCTACGAGCAGTACTTC

D gene: -
clone size: few
V gene: TRBV7-9
J gene: TRBJ1-6
CDR3 protein: CASSLAMDSPLHF
CDR3 DNA: TGTGCCAGCAGCTTAGCGATGGATTCACCCCTCCACTTT

D gene: -
clone size: -
V gene: TRBV27
J gene: TRBJ2-5
CDR3 protein: CASSLWAQETQYF
CDR3 DNA: TGTGCCAGCAGTTTATGGGCGCAAGAGACCCAGTACTTC

D gene: -
clone size: -
V gene: TRBV6-6
J gene: TRBJ2-1
CDR3 protein: CASSYRQGPNNEQFF
CDR3 DNA: TGTGCCAGCAGTTACCGGCAGGGCCCTAATAATGAGCAGTTCTTC

D gene: TRBD1
clone size: -
V gene: TRBV27
J gene: TRBJ2-1
CDR3 protein: CASSSRQGSKFF
CDR3 DNA: TGTGCCAGCAGTTCAAGACAGGGGAGTAAGTTCTTC

D gene: -
clone size: -
V gene: TRBV10-2
J gene: TRBJ1-5
CDR3 protein: CASGAQPQHF
CDR3 DNA: TGCGCCAGCGGTGCGCAGCCCCAGCATTTT

D gene: -
clone size: -
V gene: TRBV30
J gene: TRBJ2-1
CDR3 protein: CAWSGGQPQHNEQFF
CDR3 DNA: TGTGCCTGGAGTGGAGGGCAGCCCCAGCACAATGAGCAGTTCTTC

D gene: -
clone size: -
V gene: TRBV2
J gene: TRBJ2-1
CDR3 protein: CARKVRDINEQFF
CDR3 DNA: TGTGCCAGAAAGGTACGGGATATTAATGAGCAGTTCTTC

D gene: TRBD2
clone size: once
V gene: TRBV10-3
J gene: TRBJ2-5
CDR3 protein: CATAILAGQETQYF
CDR3 DNA: TGTGCCACAGCCATACTAGCGGGCCAAGAGACCCAGTACTTC

D gene: TRBD1
clone size: -
V gene: TRBV10-1
J gene: TRBJ1-1
CDR3 protein: CASFPPSDRRTPQNTEAFF
CDR3 DNA: TGCGCCAGTTTCCCCCCCTCGGACAGGCGTACCCCCCAGAACACTGAAGCTTTCTTT

D gene: -
clone size: -
V gene: TRBV21-1
J gene: TRBJ2-3
CDR3 protein: CASEGAPDTQYF
CDR3 DNA: TGTGCCAGCGAGGGAGCCCCAGATACGCAGTATTTT

D gene: TRBD1
clone size: -
V gene: TRBV29-1
J gene: TRBJ2-5
CDR3 protein: CSARHGTGEETQYF
CDR3 DNA: TGCAGCGCAAGACACGGGACAGGGGAAGAGACCCAGTACTTC

D gene: -
clone size: few
V gene: TRBV18
J gene: TRBJ1-1
CDR3 protein: CASSPREVAEAFF
CDR3 DNA: TGTGCCAGCTCCCCCAGGGAGGTCGCCGAAGCTTTCTTT

D gene: TRBD1
clone size: -
V gene: TRBV19
J gene: TRBJ2-7
CDR3 protein: CASADRGMHEQYF
CDR3 DNA: TGTGCCAGTGCCGACAGGGGAATGCACGAGCAGTACTTC

D gene: -
clone size: -
V gene: TRBV5-5
J gene: TRBJ2-3
CDR3 protein: CASSPRTDTQYF
CDR3 DNA: TGTGCCAGCAGCCCCCGCACAGATACGCAGTATTTT

D gene: TRBD1
clone size: -
V gene: TRBV5-1
J gene: TRBJ2-2
CDR3 protein: CASSPRDRQNTGELFF
CDR3 DNA: TGCGCCAGCAGCCCCAGGGACAGACAAAACACCGGGGAGCTGTTTTTT

D gene: -
clone size: -
V gene: TRBV2
J gene: TRBJ2-5
CDR3 protein: CASTGFQETQYF
CDR3 DNA: TGTGCCAGCACGGGTTTCCAAGAGACCCAGTACTTC

D gene: -
clone size: once
V gene: TRBV12-5
J gene: TRBJ1-4
CDR3 protein: CASGSNHTGLGEKLFF
CDR3 DNA: TGTGCTAGCGGAAGCAATCACACAGGATTGGGAGAAAAACTGTTTTTT

D gene: -
clone size: -
V gene: TRBV5-4
J gene: TRBJ2-5
CDR3 protein: CASGDLAAETQYF
CDR3 DNA: TGTGCCAGCGGGGATCTGGCGGCAGAGACCCAGTACTTC

D gene: -
clone size: -
V gene: TRBV4-1
J gene: TRBJ1-5
CDR3 protein: CASSQDGQRDQPQHF
CDR3 DNA: TGCGCCAGCAGCCAAGATGGGCAGAGAGATCAGCCCCAGCATTTT

D gene: TRBD1
clone size: -
V gene: TRBV29-1
J gene: TRBJ2-7
CDR3 protein: CSVETDRGEQYF
CDR3 DNA: TGCAGCGTTGAAACCGACAGGGGCGAGCAGTACTTC

D gene: -
clone size: -
V gene: TRBV4-1
J gene: TRBJ2-3
CDR3 protein: CASSPRAKDNTQYF
CDR3 DNA: TGCGCCAGCAGCCCCCGGGCGAAGGATAATACGCAGTATTTT

D gene: -
clone size: -
V gene: TRBV7-9
J gene: TRBJ2-2
CDR3 protein: CASSLPRDHGELFF
CDR3 DNA: TGTGCCAGCAGCTTACCCAGGGACCACGGGGAGCTGTTTTTT

D gene: -
clone size: -
V gene: TRBV5-6
J gene: TRBJ2-5
CDR3 protein: CASSLGAQETQYF
CDR3 DNA: TGTGCCAGCAGCTTGGGAGCCCAAGAGACCCAGTACTTC

D gene: -
clone size: -
V gene: TRBV28
J gene: TRBJ2-3
CDR3 protein: CASSLFLAGAADTQYF
CDR3 DNA: TGTGCCAGCAGTTTATTTCTTGCGGGGGCCGCAGATACGCAGTATTTT

D gene: -
clone size: -
V gene: TRBV5-1
J gene: TRBJ2-2
CDR3 protein: CASSLSGNTGELFF
CDR3 DNA: TGCGCCAGCAGCTTGTCCGGGAACACCGGGGAGCTGTTTTTT

D gene: -
clone size: -
V gene: TRBV7-9
J gene: TRBJ2-1
CDR3 protein: CASSPKVGSLSYNEQFF
CDR3 DNA: TGTGCCAGCAGCCCAAAGGTCGGGAGTCTATCCTACAATGAGCAGTTCTTC

D gene: -
clone size: -
V gene: TRBV29-1
J gene: TRBJ1-1
CDR3 protein: CSVDPQTEAFF
CDR3 DNA: TGCAGCGTTGATCCCCAGACTGAAGCTTTCTTT

D gene: TRBD1
clone size: -
V gene: TRBV27
J gene: TRBJ2-7
CDR3 protein: CASSLSRDRGYEQYF
CDR3 DNA: TGTGCCAGCAGTTTATCGAGGGACAGGGGCTACGAGCAGTACTTC

D gene: TRBD1
clone size: -
V gene: TRBV6-6
J gene: TRBJ1-2
CDR3 protein: CASSDLGQGAYGYTF
CDR3 DNA: TGTGCCAGCAGTGACTTGGGACAGGGAGCCTATGGCTACACCTTC